The rows below give T cell receptor beta chains drawn from one sample of a study of T cells in Graves' hyperthyroidism and ophthalmopathy. TCRdb passed the multiplex PCR reads through MiXCR, listing each CDR3 protein once. Among 560,000 or so distinct CDR3 sequences listed, 40% to 55% were seen once. Sequences were obtained from peripheral blood or thyroid tissue (not recorded which). These receptors all stem from a woman younger than 30 with Graves' hyperthyroidism. Each CDR3 is given with its conserved first and last residue. A D gene is named only where the DNA matches it firmly. Clone sizes are given selectively: once, few, many, or a class where the clone is expanded.

j_call,v_call,clone_size,d_call,cdr3_nt,cdr3_aa
TRBJ1-2,TRBV20-1,many,NA,TGCAGTGCTAGACAGCCCCCTAACTATGGCTACACCTTC,CSARQPPNYGYTF
TRBJ1-2,TRBV29-1,once,NA,TGCAGCGTTGAACCAAGGGGCAAGGGTGGGCAAAACTATGGCTACACCTTC,CSVEPRGKGGQNYGYTF
TRBJ1-5,TRBV7-3,NA,TRBD1,TGTGCCAGCAGCTTACCAGACGGTACAGGGGGCTGGGGGCAGCCCCAGCATTTT,CASSLPDGTGGWGQPQHF
TRBJ1-2,TRBV10-3,many,NA,TGTGCCATCGGGTCCGGGACAACTAACTATGGCTACACCTTC,CAIGSGTTNYGYTF
TRBJ1-1,TRBV4-1,NA,NA,TGCGCCAGCAGCCAATTCGGGGAGGGCACTGAAGCTTTCTTT,CASSQFGEGTEAFF
TRBJ1-1,TRBV7-9,many,NA,TGTGCCAGCAGACTGGGACTTACTGAAGCTTTCTTT,CASRLGLTEAFF
TRBJ1-1,TRBV7-9,many,NA,TGTGCCAGCAACCCAGGGAACACTGAAGCTTTCTTT,CASNPGNTEAFF
TRBJ2-6,TRBV7-3,many,NA,TGTGCCAGCAGCTCCGGCTACTCTGGGGCCAACGTCCTGACTTTC,CASSSGYSGANVLTF
TRBJ2-5,TRBV9,NA,TRBD2,TGTGCCAGCAGCGACACGGGGGGAGCGCGCGGGACCCAGTACTTC,CASSDTGGARGTQYF
TRBJ1-5,TRBV12-3/TRBV12-4,NA,NA,TGTGCCAGCAGTTTCGGACTGCTTAATCAGCCCCAGCATTTT,CASSFGLLNQPQHF
TRBJ1-1,TRBV11-1,NA,NA,TGTGCCAGCAGGTCCCTTAGCGGTATTGCCCAGGGTCGAGGGGACACTGAAGCTTTCTTT,CASRSLSGIAQGRGDTEAFF
TRBJ2-3,TRBV7-2,NA,NA,TGTGCCAGCAGCCCGGAGGGGCAAGGTACGCAGTATTTT,CASSPEGQGTQYF
TRBJ1-5,TRBV20-1,few,NA,TGCAGTGGGGTTGAAGGGGATCAGCCCCAGCATTTT,CSGVEGDQPQHF
TRBJ1-1,TRBV24-1,few,NA,TGTGCCACCAGTTCTCCCGACAGATCTAATGAAGCTTTCTTT,CATSSPDRSNEAFF
TRBJ2-5,TRBV9,many,NA,TGTGCCAGCAGCCTCCAGTTGGCGGGGGAGACCCAGTACTTC,CASSLQLAGETQYF
TRBJ2-5,TRBV2,NA,NA,TGTGCCAGCAGTGAATCGGTTCGAGAGACCCAGTACTTC,CASSESVRETQYF
TRBJ2-7,TRBV20-1,NA,TRBD2,TGCAGTGCCGGCGGGAGTTCCTACGAGCAGTACTTC,CSAGGSSYEQYF
TRBJ1-1,TRBV19,NA,NA,TGTGCCAGTGCCTTCGGTGTTGACACTGAAGCTTTCTTT,CASAFGVDTEAFF
TRBJ1-2,TRBV2,NA,TRBD1,TGTGCCAGCAGTCCCCCGGACAGGACTAACGGCTACACCTTC,CASSPPDRTNGYTF
TRBJ2-7,TRBV2,few,TRBD2,TGTGCCAGCAGTGAATCTAGCGGGATTTACTACGAGCAGTACTTC,CASSESSGIYYEQYF
TRBJ2-3,TRBV9,NA,TRBD2,TGTGCCAGCAGCGTAGTAGCGGGAAGCACAGATACGCAGTATTTT,CASSVVAGSTDTQYF
TRBJ2-6,TRBV29-1,many,NA,TGCAGCGTTGAGCATTGGGACGGCTCTGGGGCCAACGTCCTGACTTTC,CSVEHWDGSGANVLTF
TRBJ1-1,TRBV2,NA,NA,TGTGCCAGCAGTTTGGGAGCCAAGTCAGAAGCTTTCTTT,CASSLGAKSEAFF
TRBJ1-6,TRBV7-2,once,TRBD1,TGTGCCAGCAGCTTAGCGGGACAGGATTCACCCCTCCACTTT,CASSLAGQDSPLHF
TRBJ1-2,TRBV4-1,few,NA,TGCGCCAGCAGCCAAGGTTCCCATTTCTATGGCTACACCTTC,CASSQGSHFYGYTF
TRBJ2-5,TRBV7-9,NA,TRBD2,TGTGCCAGCAGTTACGGGAGGAGGGCAGAGACCCAGTACTTC,CASSYGRRAETQYF
TRBJ1-3,TRBV15,many,NA,TGTGCCACCAGCAGAGATCAAAAGTCGGACACCATATATTTT,CATSRDQKSDTIYF
TRBJ1-2,TRBV7-9,many,NA,TGTGCCAGCAGCCCCGGGGTCCTGGGCTACACCTTC,CASSPGVLGYTF
TRBJ2-7,TRBV7-9,few,NA,TGTGCCAGCAGCTCAGAACCCACCTACGAGCAGTACTTC,CASSSEPTYEQYF
TRBJ1-2,TRBV25-1,NA,NA,TGTGCCAGCAGTGAAGTGGGGCGCCCACTGAACTATGGCTACACCTTC,CASSEVGRPLNYGYTF
TRBJ2-5,TRBV2,few,NA,TGTGCCAGCAGCATCGGTGATTTGAAGACCCAGTACTTC,CASSIGDLKTQYF
TRBJ2-5,TRBV24-1,NA,NA,TGTGCCACCAGTGAGAATACAGGGAATGGCAAGACCCAGTACTTC,CATSENTGNGKTQYF
TRBJ2-3,TRBV25-1,NA,TRBD2,TGTGCCAGCAGTGAAGCACTAGCGGGAGCAGATACGCAGTATTTT,CASSEALAGADTQYF
TRBJ2-5,TRBV2,few,TRBD2,TGTGCCAGCAGTGTCTCTGGAGCTAGCGGGGGGGACCGGGAGACCCAGTACTTC,CASSVSGASGGDRETQYF
TRBJ1-5,TRBV10-3,many,TRBD1,TGTGCCATCAGTGGGCCGGGACAGCCAGCGCCCCAGCATTTT,CAISGPGQPAPQHF
TRBJ2-5,TRBV15,many,NA,TGTGCCACCACGGGCGGGAATCAAGAGACCCAGTACTTC,CATTGGNQETQYF
TRBJ1-4,TRBV2,NA,TRBD1,TGTGCCAGCAGCCACCGAGGACAGGGGGACGAAAAACTGTTTTTT,CASSHRGQGDEKLFF
TRBJ1-6,TRBV6-1,many,NA,TGTGCCAGCAGTGAAGATTGGTTTGTTGGTTCACCCCTCCACTTT,CASSEDWFVGSPLHF
TRBJ1-6,TRBV7-9,NA,NA,TGTGCCAGCAGCGCCACACGCGGGAGCTCCTATAATTCACCCCTCCACTTT,CASSATRGSSYNSPLHF
TRBJ1-6,TRBV10-3,NA,TRBD1,TGTGCCATCAGGACAGGGGTAGATAATTCACCCCTCCACTTT,CAIRTGVDNSPLHF
TRBJ2-7,TRBV20-1,once,TRBD2,TGCAGTGCTAGAGGAGGGGCGGGAGGGCCCTACGAGCAGTACTTC,CSARGGAGGPYEQYF
TRBJ1-1,TRBV15,few,TRBD1,TGTGCCACCAGCAGAGAAACAGGGGCCACTGAAGCTTTCTTT,CATSRETGATEAFF
TRBJ1-4,TRBV7-2,NA,NA,TGTGCCAGCAGCTTAGTCAGGACACACTCTGAAAAACTGTTTTTT,CASSLVRTHSEKLFF
TRBJ1-5,TRBV15,NA,NA,TGTGCCACCAGCAGAGATCCGGGACAAAATCAGCCCCAGCATTTT,CATSRDPGQNQPQHF